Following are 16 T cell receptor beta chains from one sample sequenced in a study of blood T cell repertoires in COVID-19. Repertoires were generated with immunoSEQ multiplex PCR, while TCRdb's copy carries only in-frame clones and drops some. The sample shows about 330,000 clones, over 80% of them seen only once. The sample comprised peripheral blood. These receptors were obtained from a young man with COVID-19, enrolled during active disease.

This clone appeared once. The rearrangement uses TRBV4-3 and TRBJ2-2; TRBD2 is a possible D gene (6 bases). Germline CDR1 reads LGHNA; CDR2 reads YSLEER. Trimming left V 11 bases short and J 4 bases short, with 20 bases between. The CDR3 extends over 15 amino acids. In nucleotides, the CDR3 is TGCGCCTACCATCGGGGCGGAGCGGGCACCGGGGAGCTGTTTTTT. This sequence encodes CAYHRGGAGTGELFF.

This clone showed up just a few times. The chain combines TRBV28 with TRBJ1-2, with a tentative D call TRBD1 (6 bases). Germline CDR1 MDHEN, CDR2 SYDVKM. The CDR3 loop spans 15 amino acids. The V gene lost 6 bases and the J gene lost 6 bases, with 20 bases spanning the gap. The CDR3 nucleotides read TGTGCCAGCAGACCCCCTGCGGCCCAGGGGAATGGCTACACCTTC. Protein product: CASRPPAAQGNGYTF.

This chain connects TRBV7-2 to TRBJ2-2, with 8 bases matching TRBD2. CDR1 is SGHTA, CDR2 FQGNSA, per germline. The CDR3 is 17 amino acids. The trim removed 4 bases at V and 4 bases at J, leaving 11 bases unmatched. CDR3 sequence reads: CASSSRTSGVLTGELFF. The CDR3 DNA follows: TGTGCCAGCAGCTCCCGAACTAGCGGCGTCCTCACCGGGGAGCTGTTTTTT.

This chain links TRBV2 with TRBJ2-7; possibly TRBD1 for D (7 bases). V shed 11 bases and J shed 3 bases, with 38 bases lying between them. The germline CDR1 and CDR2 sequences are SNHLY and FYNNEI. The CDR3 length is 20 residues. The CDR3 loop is CAVFRQGRPGASWKGYEQYF. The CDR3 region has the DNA TGTGCCGTATTTCGACAGGGTCGGCCGGGGGCTAGCTGGAAAGGCTACGAGCAGTACTTC.

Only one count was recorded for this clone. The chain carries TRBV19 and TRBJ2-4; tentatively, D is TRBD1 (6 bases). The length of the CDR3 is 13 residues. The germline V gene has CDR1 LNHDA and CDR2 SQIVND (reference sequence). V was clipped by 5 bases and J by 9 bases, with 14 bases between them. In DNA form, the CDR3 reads TGTGCCAGTAGTTCAGGGGAGATAGGCATTCAGTACTTC. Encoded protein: CASSSGEIGIQYF. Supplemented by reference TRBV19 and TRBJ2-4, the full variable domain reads DGGITQSPKYLFRKEGQNVTLSCEQNLNHDAMYWYRQDPGQGLRLIYYSQIVNDFQKGDIAEGYSVSREKKESFPLTVTSAQKNPTAFYLCASSSGEIGIQYFGAGTRLSVL.

The CDR3 sequence: CASSFRGRANTGELFF. DNA of the CDR3: TGTGCCAGCAGCTTCCGGGGGAGGGCGAACACCGGGGAGCTGTTTTTT. This sequence joins TRBV7-8 and TRBJ2-2, with 7 bases fitting TRBD2. Trimming took 3 bases from V and 0 from J; bases not matched to a gene: 4. CDR1 is SGHVS, CDR2 FQNEAQ, per germline. The CDR3 has 16 amino acids.

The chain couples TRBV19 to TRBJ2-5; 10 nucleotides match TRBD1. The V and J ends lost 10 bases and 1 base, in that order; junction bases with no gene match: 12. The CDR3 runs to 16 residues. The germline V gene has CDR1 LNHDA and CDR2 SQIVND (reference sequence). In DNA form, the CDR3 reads TGTGCCACGATGGGTTGGGGGACAGGGGTCCAAGAGACCCAGTACTTC. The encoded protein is CATMGWGTGVQETQYF.

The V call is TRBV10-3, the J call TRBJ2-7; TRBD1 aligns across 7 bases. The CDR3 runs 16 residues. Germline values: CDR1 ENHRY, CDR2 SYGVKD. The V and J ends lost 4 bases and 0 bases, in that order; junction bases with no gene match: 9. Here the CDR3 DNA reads TGTGCCATCAGTGGGTCCCCGGACAGGAGCTCCTACGAGCAGTACTTC. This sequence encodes CAISGSPDRSSYEQYF.

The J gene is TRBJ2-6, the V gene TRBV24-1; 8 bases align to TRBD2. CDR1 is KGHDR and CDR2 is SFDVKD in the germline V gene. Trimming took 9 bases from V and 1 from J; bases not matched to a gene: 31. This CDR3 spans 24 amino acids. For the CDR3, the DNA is TGTGCCACCGGACAATATTCAGGGATCCATCCATCTAGCGGGCGTATATCTGGGGCCAACGTCCTGACTTTC. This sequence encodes CATGQYSGIHPSSGRISGANVLTF.

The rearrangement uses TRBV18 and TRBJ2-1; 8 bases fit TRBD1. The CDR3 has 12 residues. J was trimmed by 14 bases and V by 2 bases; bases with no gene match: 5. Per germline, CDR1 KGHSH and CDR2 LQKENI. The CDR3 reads CASSPGGQGEFF. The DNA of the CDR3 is TGTGCCAGCTCACCAGGAGGACAGGGTGAGTTCTTC.

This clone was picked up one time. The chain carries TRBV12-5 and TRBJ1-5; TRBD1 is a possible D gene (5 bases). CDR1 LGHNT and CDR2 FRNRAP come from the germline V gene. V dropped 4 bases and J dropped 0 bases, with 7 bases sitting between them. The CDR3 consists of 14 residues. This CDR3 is CASGSDSSNQPQHF. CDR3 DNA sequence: TGTGCTAGTGGTTCCGACAGTAGCAATCAGCCCCAGCATTTT.

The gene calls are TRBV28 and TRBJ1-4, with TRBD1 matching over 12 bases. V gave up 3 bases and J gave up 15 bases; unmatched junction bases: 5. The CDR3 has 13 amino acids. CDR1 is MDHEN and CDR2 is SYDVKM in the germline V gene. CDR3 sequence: CASSFRDRGLVFF. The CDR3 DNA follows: TGTGCCAGCAGTTTCCGGGACAGGGGGCTAGTGTTTTTT.

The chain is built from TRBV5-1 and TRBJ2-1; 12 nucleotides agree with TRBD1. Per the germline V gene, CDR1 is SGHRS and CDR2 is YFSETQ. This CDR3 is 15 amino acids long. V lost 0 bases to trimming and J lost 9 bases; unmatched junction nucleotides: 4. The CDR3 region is CASSLGDRGPVEQFF. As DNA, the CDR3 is TGCGCCAGCAGCTTGGGGGACAGGGGGCCTGTTGAGCAGTTCTTC.

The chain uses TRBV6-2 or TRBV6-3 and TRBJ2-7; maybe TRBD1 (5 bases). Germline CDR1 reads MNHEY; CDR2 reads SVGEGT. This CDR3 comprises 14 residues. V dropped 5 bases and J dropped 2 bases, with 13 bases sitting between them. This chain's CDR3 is CASSNPGQTYEQYF. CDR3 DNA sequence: TGTGCCAGCAGTAACCCAGGACAAACCTACGAGCAGTACTTC.

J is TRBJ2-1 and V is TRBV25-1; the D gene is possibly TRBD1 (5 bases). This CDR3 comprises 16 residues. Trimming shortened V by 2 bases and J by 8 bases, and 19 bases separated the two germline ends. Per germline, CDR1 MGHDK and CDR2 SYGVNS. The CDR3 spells CASSEPGDHIQDEQFF. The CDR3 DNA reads TGTGCCAGCAGTGAACCAGGAGACCATATACAGGATGAGCAGTTCTTC.

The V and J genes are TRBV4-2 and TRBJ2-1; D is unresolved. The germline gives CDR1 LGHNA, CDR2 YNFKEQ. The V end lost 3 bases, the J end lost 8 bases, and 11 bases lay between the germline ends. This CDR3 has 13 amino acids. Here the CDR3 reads CASSHPAFHEQFF. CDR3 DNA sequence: TGTGCCAGCAGCCATCCTGCGTTTCATGAGCAGTTCTTC.